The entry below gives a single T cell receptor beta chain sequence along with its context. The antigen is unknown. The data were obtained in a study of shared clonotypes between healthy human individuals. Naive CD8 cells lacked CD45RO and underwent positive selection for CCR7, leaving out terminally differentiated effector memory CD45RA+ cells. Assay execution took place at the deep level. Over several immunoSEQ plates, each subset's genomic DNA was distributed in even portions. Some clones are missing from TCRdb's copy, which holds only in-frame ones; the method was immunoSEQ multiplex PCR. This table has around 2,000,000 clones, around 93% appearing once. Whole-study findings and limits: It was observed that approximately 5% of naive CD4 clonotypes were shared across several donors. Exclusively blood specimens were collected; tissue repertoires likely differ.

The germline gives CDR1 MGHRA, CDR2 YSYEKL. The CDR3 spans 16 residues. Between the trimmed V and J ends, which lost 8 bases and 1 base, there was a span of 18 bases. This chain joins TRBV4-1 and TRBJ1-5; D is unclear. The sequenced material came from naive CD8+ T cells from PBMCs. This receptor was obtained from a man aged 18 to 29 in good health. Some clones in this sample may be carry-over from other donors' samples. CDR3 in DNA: TGCGCCAGCGGTCCCAAATCGGAACTCAGCAATCAGCCCCAGCATTTT. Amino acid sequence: CASGPKSELSNQPQHF.